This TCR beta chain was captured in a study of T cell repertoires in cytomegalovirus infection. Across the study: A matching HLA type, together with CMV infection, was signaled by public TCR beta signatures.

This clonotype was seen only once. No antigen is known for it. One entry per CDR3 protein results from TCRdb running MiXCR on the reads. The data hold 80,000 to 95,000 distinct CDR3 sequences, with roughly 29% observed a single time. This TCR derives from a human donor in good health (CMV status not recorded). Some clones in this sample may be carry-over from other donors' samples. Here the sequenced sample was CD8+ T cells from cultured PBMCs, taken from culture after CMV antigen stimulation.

The chain's CDR3 is CASRGPPGDIQYF. CDR3 nucleotide sequence: TGTGCCAGCCGAGGACCCCCGGGGGACATTCAGTACTTC. The chain recombines TRBV2 with TRBJ2-4, with TRBD2 as a possible D gene (6 bases). CDR3 length equals 13 residues. The germline V gene encodes CDR1 SNHLY and CDR2 FYNNEI. Trimming cost V 8 bases and J 8 bases, with 16 bases left between them. The full variable domain, in which reference TRBV2 and TRBJ2-4 provide the parts outside the CDR3, is EPEVTQTPSHQVTQMGQEVILRCVPISNHLYFYWYRQILGQKVEFLVSFYNNEISEKSEIFDDQFSVERPDGSNFTLKIRSTKLEDSAMYFCASRGPPGDIQYFGAGTRLSVL.